Below, 24 T cell receptor beta chains from the same sample are listed, as sequenced in a study of T cells in tuberculosis. Sequenced by immunoSEQ multiplex PCR; TCRdb stores in-frame clones only, minus some. This sample has about 30,000 clones, with around 92% found just once. The time point is: new active TB diagnosis, blood taken before or within 7 days of starting treatment. The sample consisted of PBMCs, taken at tuberculosis diagnosis. The origin of the receptors is an adult with tuberculosis.

This clone was observed once. V and J are TRBV15 and TRBJ2-5, with TRBD2 identical over 13 bases. Germline V CDR1 and CDR2: LNHNV, YYDKDF (reference sequence). The CDR3 consists of 15 residues. V trimming: 5 bases; J trimming: 3 bases; junction bases outside the gene matches: 3. The CDR3 nucleotides are TGTGCCACCAGCGGGGGGACTAGCGGGAAAGAGACCCAGTACTTC. Translated, it gives CATSGGTSGKETQYF.

This chain joins TRBV7-3 and TRBJ2-1; 13 bases fit TRBD2. CDR1 SGHTA and CDR2 FQGTGA come from the germline V gene. CDR3 length: 15 residues. Trimming took 6 bases from V and 5 from J; bases not matched to a gene: 4. CDR3 nucleotide sequence: TGTGCCAGCAGACCGACTAGCGGGGGGAACAATGAGCAGTTCTTC. It yields the protein CASRPTSGGNNEQFF.

The V gene is TRBV28, the J gene TRBJ1-2, with 7 bases fitting TRBD1. Germline values: CDR1 MDHEN, CDR2 SYDVKM. The CDR3 is made up of 15 amino acids. Germline trimming cut 6 bases from V and 0 bases from J; bases unmatched to any gene: 7. CDR3 region: CASRPRDRPNYGYTF. CDR3 coding DNA: TGTGCCAGCAGGCCCCGGGACAGACCTAACTATGGCTACACCTTC.

The CDR3 sequence is CAWSSSNYGYTF. For the CDR3, the DNA is TGTGCCTGGAGTTCCTCTAACTATGGCTACACCTTC. This chain uses TRBV30 with TRBJ1-2; no reliable D call. The V end was cut by 2 bases, the J end by 0 bases, with 4 bases between. The germline CDR1 and CDR2 sequences are GTSNPN and SVGIG (reference sequence). This CDR3 is 12 amino acids long.

This clone was detected only once. The chain links TRBV2 to TRBJ2-7, with 7 positions matching TRBD1. The ends lost 7 bases at V and 3 bases at J; junction bases unmatched: 3. CDR1 and CDR2 from the germline V gene are SNHLY and FYNNEI. The CDR3 is made up of 12 amino acids. The CDR3 is CASTWDSYEQYF. As DNA, the CDR3 is TGTGCCAGCACCTGGGACAGCTACGAGCAGTACTTC.

The rearrangement links TRBV5-1 to TRBJ2-1; 10 bases are shared with TRBD2. J was trimmed by 4 bases and V by 5 bases; bases with no gene match: 0. The germline V gene encodes CDR1 SGHRS and CDR2 YFSETQ. The CDR3 is 13 amino acids. Here the CDR3 DNA reads TGCGCCAGCAGAGCGGGAGGGTACAATGAGCAGTTCTTC. This gives the protein CASRAGGYNEQFF.

This chain joins TRBV2 and TRBJ2-2, with D unclear. Germline V CDR1 and CDR2: SNHLY, FYNNEI. This CDR3 has 14 amino acids. Trimming cost V 7 bases and J 4 bases, with 13 bases left between them. CDR3 nucleotide sequence: TGTGCCAGCACCATGGTCGAGGCCACCGGGGAGCTGTTTTTT. Translation: CASTMVEATGELFF.

This CDR3 is CASSLRTELAKNIQYF. CDR3 sequence (DNA): TGTGCCAGCAGCTTACGCACGGAGCTAGCCAAAAACATTCAGTACTTC. J is TRBJ2-4 and V is TRBV5-8, with unresolved D. Germline V gives CDR1 SGHTS, CDR2 YDEGEE. The CDR3 totals 16 residues. V lost 2 bases, J lost 0 bases, and 12 bases lay in between.

The chain has TRBV5-1 and TRBJ2-4; 8 nucleotides agree with TRBD1. V shed 0 bases and J 4 bases; nucleotides not matched to a gene: 3. This CDR3 comprises 15 residues. Germline values: CDR1 SGHRS, CDR2 YFSETQ. The CDR3 sequence: CASSLGQGTKNIQYF. The CDR3, as DNA: TGCGCCAGCAGCTTGGGACAGGGGACAAAAAACATTCAGTACTTC.

The CDR3 loop is CASRAGSGNTIYF. CDR3 nucleotide sequence: TGTGCCAGTCGGGCGGGGTCTGGAAACACCATATATTTT. The chain employs TRBV19 and TRBJ1-3, with D uncertain. Germline loops: CDR1 LNHDA, CDR2 SQIVND (reference sequence). The CDR3 extends over 13 amino acids. The ends were cut back, 8 bases at V and 1 base at J, with 9 bases in the middle.

The rearrangement links TRBV4-3 to TRBJ1-1, with TRBD1 matching over 8 bases. The CDR3 totals 15 residues. CDR1 is LGHNA and CDR2 is YSLEER in the germline V gene. V lost 5 bases to trimming and J lost 3 bases; unmatched junction nucleotides: 8. In nucleotides, the CDR3 is TGCGCCAGCAGCGCCCGACAGGGGACGTACACTGAAGCTTTCTTT. This encodes CASSARQGTYTEAFF.

The rearrangement uses TRBV7-2 and TRBJ2-3, with D possibly TRBD1 on 6 matching bases. The germline V and J ends were trimmed by 3 bases and 8 bases, with 12 bases remaining between them. Germline-derived CDR1 and CDR2 are SGHTA and FQGNSA. The CDR3 totals 13 residues. CDR3 region: CASSFRTDRTQYF. The CDR3, as DNA: TGTGCCAGCAGCTTCCGGACAGATCGTACGCAGTATTTT.

J is TRBJ2-3 and V is TRBV5-5, with D perhaps matching TRBD1 (6 bases). This CDR3 comprises 15 residues. The germline V gene encodes CDR1 SGHKS and CDR2 YYEKEE (reference sequence). With 2 bases removed from V and 3 bases from J, the gap between germline ends came to 13 bases. CDR3 amino acids: CASSLYRVRTDTQYF. DNA for the CDR3: TGTGCCAGCAGCTTATACAGGGTCCGGACAGATACGCAGTATTTT.

The chain uses TRBV10-3 and TRBJ2-7; maybe TRBD1 (5 bases). The CDR3 spans 14 residues. V was shortened by 2 bases and J by 3 bases, with 11 bases between the two germline ends. The germline gives CDR1 ENHRY, CDR2 SYGVKD. This chain's CDR3 is CAISEGAGVYEQYF. CDR3 nucleotide sequence: TGTGCCATCAGTGAGGGGGCTGGAGTCTACGAGCAGTACTTC.

This chain connects TRBV4-1 to TRBJ1-6; no clear D. The germline gives CDR1 MGHRA, CDR2 YSYEKL. Trimming pared 4 bases from V and 0 bases from J, leaving 10 bases between. The CDR3 runs 16 residues. The CDR3 sequence: CASSRVDTSYNSPLHF. CDR3 in DNA: TGCGCCAGCAGCCGGGTCGACACCTCCTATAATTCACCCCTCCACTTT.

This clone was seen a single time. The chain is built from TRBV14 and TRBJ1-2, with 8 bases matching TRBD1. With V trimmed by 4 bases and J by 6 bases, 7 bases remained unmatched. CDR3 length: 14 amino acids. Germline V gives CDR1 SGHDN, CDR2 FVKESK. As DNA, the CDR3 is TGTGCCAGCAGCCCCTGGACAGGGACCAATGGCTACACCTTC. The encoded protein is CASSPWTGTNGYTF. Based on the CDR3 plus reference TRBV14 and TRBJ1-2, the full variable domain is EAGVTQFPSHSVIEKGQTVTLRCDPISGHDNLYWYRRVMGKEIKFLLHFVKESKQDESGMPNNRFLAERTGGTYSTLKVQPAELEDSGVYFCASSPWTGTNGYTFGSGTRLTVV.

The chain links TRBV9 to TRBJ1-2; D possibly corresponds to TRBD1 (5 bases). The CDR3 is 15 amino acids. The V and J ends lost 4 bases and 7 bases respectively, with 20 bases between them. CDR1 and CDR2 from the germline V gene are SGDLS and YYNGEE. The CDR3 is CASSLQAGGSGGYTF. DNA for the CDR3: TGTGCCAGCAGCCTCCAGGCCGGGGGGAGTGGTGGCTACACCTTC.

The chain links TRBV18 to TRBJ2-7; 9 bases map to TRBD1. The V and J ends lost 6 bases and 0 bases, in that order; junction bases with no gene match: 3. CDR3 length equals 14 residues. Germline CDR1 is KGHSH and CDR2 is LQKENI. CDR3 region: CASSDRGSSYEQYF. The CDR3 bases are TGTGCCAGCTCGGACAGGGGTAGCTCCTACGAGCAGTACTTC. The full variable domain, its missing parts supplied by reference TRBV18 and TRBJ2-7, is NAGVMQNPRHLVRRRGQEARLRCSPMKGHSHVYWYRQLPEEGLKFMVYLQKENIIDESGMPKERFSAEFPKEGPSILRIQQVVRGDSAAYFCASSDRGSSYEQYFGPGTRLTVT.

The chain links TRBV18 to TRBJ2-4, with 14 bases identical to TRBD2. The CDR3 contains 18 residues. From germline, CDR1 is KGHSH and CDR2 LQKENI. Trimming at V came to 2 bases and at J to 8 bases, leaving 11 bases not matched to a gene. In DNA form, the CDR3 reads TGTGCCAGCTCACCATCCGACCTGGGACTAGCGGGGGACGACATTCAGTACTTC. It yields the protein CASSPSDLGLAGDDIQYF.

The chain couples TRBV19 to TRBJ1-5; D gene uncertain. This CDR3 has 13 residues. Germline CDR1 and CDR2: LNHDA and SQIVND (reference sequence). With 6 bases removed from V and 5 bases from J, the gap between germline ends came to 11 bases. The CDR3 here is CASRGDIYQPQHF. The CDR3 region has the DNA TGTGCCAGTAGGGGAGACATCTATCAGCCCCAGCATTTT.

The chain uses TRBV9 and TRBJ2-7; D gene unclear. V was trimmed by 0 bases and J by 2 bases, leaving 6 bases between them. Germline-derived CDR1 and CDR2 are SGDLS and YYNGEE. The CDR3 has 13 amino acids. CDR3 in DNA: TGTGCCAGCAGCGTAGGTTCCACCTACGAGCAGTACTTC. Translation: CASSVGSTYEQYF.

The chain carries TRBV28 and TRBJ2-7; TRBD2 aligns across 9 bases. Germline V lookup: CDR1 MDHEN, CDR2 SYDVKM. This CDR3 spans 14 amino acids. V lost 5 bases to trimming and J lost 3 bases; unmatched junction nucleotides: 5. The CDR3 spells CASSTGLAYYEQYF. The CDR3 bases are TGTGCCAGCAGTACGGGACTAGCTTACTACGAGCAGTACTTC.

V is TRBV5-8 and J is TRBJ2-7; tentatively, D is TRBD1 (6 bases). Germline lookup yields CDR1 SGHTS and CDR2 YDEGEE. The CDR3 sequence is 13 residues long. Trimming shortened V by 2 bases and J by 6 bases, and 12 bases separated the two germline ends. Here the CDR3 DNA reads TGTGCCAGCAGCTTTACAGGGATGGGCGAGCAGTACTTC. Translated: CASSFTGMGEQYF.

The chain combines TRBV19 with TRBJ1-5; 10 nucleotides line up with TRBD1. Germline CDR1 LNHDA, CDR2 SQIVND (reference sequence). CDR3 length: 16 residues. Trimming took 7 bases from V and 4 from J; bases not matched to a gene: 10. The CDR3 reads CASTSRTGGYNQPQHF. Here the CDR3 DNA reads TGTGCCAGTACCTCCCGGACAGGGGGTTATAATCAGCCCCAGCATTTT. The full variable domain, with the rest looked up from reference TRBV19 and TRBJ1-5, is DGGITQSPKYLFRKEGQNVTLSCEQNLNHDAMYWYRQDPGQGLRLIYYSQIVNDFQKGDIAEGYSVSREKKESFPLTVTSAQKNPTAFYLCASTSRTGGYNQPQHFGDGTRLSIL.